The 27 T cell receptor beta chains below were found in one sample sequenced in a study of tumor-infiltrating lymphocytes in primary liver carcinoma. Synthesis of TCR beta cDNA was carried out from around 500 ng total RNA with a constant-region primer. Researchers made the TCR beta libraries by running three nested multiplex PCR rounds with slightly modified ARM-PCR. Two initial PCR rounds of roughly 10 cycles each paired TRBV1-TRBV30 forward primers with a C-beta reverse primer. In TCRdb, the multiplex PCR reads were re-called with MiXCR into one record per CDR3 protein. The data show about 330,000 distinct CDR3 sequences, with about 61% seen just once and about 6.3% held by the top ten. RNA isolated from unsorted whole blood supplied the blood RNA, with germline DNA also extracted. What was sequenced was peripheral blood. The receptors stem from a man aged 35 to 55 with primary liver carcinoma and hepatitis B virus infection.

The J gene is TRBJ2-3, the V gene TRBV11-3; D is uncertain. The CDR3 covers 13 residues. Germline CDR1 is SGHNT and CDR2 is YENEEA. Trimming left V 4 bases short and J 6 bases short, with 11 bases between. The CDR3: CASSWTVGDTQYF. Written as DNA, the CDR3 is TGTGCCAGCAGCTGGACCGTGGGTGATACGCAGTATTTT.

Concerning this clonotype itself: Compared with germline, one end of the junction differs, possibly owing to a read error. This chain joins TRBV5-1 and TRBJ2-7, with 12 bases that match TRBD2. Germline V lookup: CDR1 SGHRS, CDR2 YFSETQ. The CDR3 covers 15 residues. DNA of the CDR3: TGCACCAGCAGCCCAAGACTAGCGGGAGACTACGAGCAGTACTTC. Amino acid sequence: CTSSPRLAGDYEQYF.

The chain couples TRBV2 to TRBJ2-7, with D tentatively TRBD2 (5 bases). V lost 8 bases and J lost 2, with 22 bases in between. Germline loops: CDR1 SNHLY, CDR2 FYNNEI. The CDR3 consists of 16 residues. The DNA of the CDR3 is TGTGCCAGCGTGGGCGTCTCCTGGGAGAAACCCTACGAGCAGTACTTC. It yields the protein CASVGVSWEKPYEQYF.

This chain joins TRBV5-6 and TRBJ2-7; 8 nucleotides line up with TRBD1. The CDR3 has 16 residues. Trimming took 1 base from V and 0 from J; bases not matched to a gene: 6. CDR1 is SGHDT and CDR2 is YYEEEE in the germline V gene. CDR3 amino acids: CASSLRDRPSSYEQYF. DNA of the CDR3: TGTGCCAGCAGCTTGAGGGACAGGCCCAGCTCCTACGAGCAGTACTTC.

This clonotype turned up a few times. The chain recombines TRBV5-4 with TRBJ2-1, with TRBD2 identical over 7 bases. Losses at the gene ends were 0 bases for V and 7 bases for J; bases not matched to a gene: 10. CDR1 and CDR2 from the germline V gene are SGHNT and YYREEE (reference sequence). The CDR3 extends over 16 amino acids. The DNA for the CDR3 is TGTGCCAGCAGCTTGGGATCCAGCGGGACCCCTAATGAGCAGTTCTTC. Translated: CASSLGSSGTPNEQFF.

Of note for this clonotype: The junction differs from germline at one of its ends, possibly a read error. This chain uses TRBV12-3 or TRBV12-4 with TRBJ2-7; unclear D gene. The CDR3 loop spans 14 amino acids. CDR3: CASSQVVGSYGQYF. CDR3 nucleotide sequence: TGTGCCAGCAGCCAAGTGGTCGGATCCTACGGGCAGTACTTC.

This chain connects TRBV7-9 to TRBJ2-1; 8 positions match TRBD2. CDR3 length: 12 amino acids. J lost 11 bases, V lost 5 bases, and 5 bases had no gene match. The V gene's germline CDR1 is SEHNR and CDR2 FQNEAQ (reference sequence). CDR3: CASSRGTSQQFF. Written as DNA, the CDR3 is TGTGCCAGCAGCAGAGGGACTAGTCAGCAGTTCTTC.

On this clonotype itself: A clone one base away is much larger, so this may be a read error. The chain joins TRBV4-1 to TRBJ2-2, with unresolved D. V lost 1 base and J 6 bases, leaving 12 bases between the germline ends. CDR1 and CDR2 from the germline V gene are MGHRA and YSYEKL. This CDR3 is built from 15 residues. DNA of the CDR3: TGCGCCAGCAGCCAAGGTCGGGTTACGGCCGGGGAGCTGTTTTTT. Its protein is CASSQGRVTAGELFF.

The chain has TRBV12-3 or TRBV12-4 and TRBJ1-5; the D is unclear. CDR3 size: 17 residues. V lost 4 bases and J 9 bases, leaving 25 bases between the germline ends. The CDR3 bases are TGTGCCAGCAGTTCCCGACGGGGTCATGGTTCGCATTGGCCCCAGCATTTT. Its translation: CASSSRRGHGSHWPQHF.

Regarding this clonotype: This clone may be a read error of a much larger clone one base away. The V gene is TRBV6-6, the J gene TRBJ1-5, with D possibly TRBD1 on 5 matching bases. V was pared by 2 bases and J by 9 bases, with 14 bases between. The CDR3 is made up of 14 amino acids. Germline values: CDR1 MNHNY, CDR2 SVGAGI (reference sequence). The CDR3 DNA is TGTGCCAGCAGTTACCAGGGACCCGGTCGGCCCCAGCATTTT. It codes for CASSYQGPGRPQHF.

This clonotype came up a few times. The chain couples TRBV12-3 or TRBV12-4 to TRBJ1-1; D ambiguous. The CDR3 loop spans 13 amino acids. V lost 2 bases and J lost 0, with 4 bases in between. CDR3 loop: CASSLQMNTEAFF. The CDR3 nucleotides read TGTGCCAGCAGTTTACAGATGAACACTGAAGCTTTCTTT.

In its sample, this clonotype was seen many times. The V gene is TRBV6-1, the J gene TRBJ2-1; the D gene is possibly TRBD2 (6 bases). Per the germline V gene, CDR1 is MNHNS and CDR2 is SASEGT. Trimming stripped 2 bases from V and 3 bases from J, with 14 bases between. This CDR3 spans 16 amino acids. Here the CDR3 reads CASSELNSGYYNEQFF. The CDR3 DNA follows: TGTGCCAGCAGTGAACTGAATAGCGGATACTACAATGAGCAGTTCTTC.

To note about this clonotype: The conserved closing phenylalanine or tryptophan is absent in this CDR3, likely reflecting a read error. The chain employs TRBV10-3 and TRBJ1-2; possible D gene TRBD1, 5 bases. This CDR3 region has 14 residues. Germline CDR1 and CDR2: ENHRY and SYGVKD. V was clipped by 3 bases and J by 6 bases, with 14 bases between them. The DNA for the CDR3 is TGTGCCATCAGTGAATCGGAACAGGTTAATGGCTACACCCTC. Translation gives CAISESEQVNGYTL.

This clonotype was detected ten times or more. The rearrangement links TRBV6-1 to TRBJ2-3; no clear D. Germline V CDR1 and CDR2: MNHNS, SASEGT. This CDR3 region has 14 residues. The V gene lost 1 base and the J gene lost 2 bases, with 7 bases spanning the gap. CDR3 amino acids: CASSEGIFTDTQYF. As DNA, the CDR3 is TGTGCCAGCAGTGAAGGGATCTTCACAGATACGCAGTATTTT.

This clonotype was picked up many times. V usage is TRBV29-1 and J usage is TRBJ1-1; 7 nucleotides align to TRBD1. The trim removed 4 bases at V and 4 bases at J, leaving 9 bases unmatched. The CDR3 loop spans 14 amino acids. Germline V gene lookup returns CDR1 SQVTM and CDR2 ANQGSEA. In DNA, the CDR3 is TGCAGCGTTGCCCCGGGACAGACATTCACTGAAGCTTTCTTT. This encodes CSVAPGQTFTEAFF.

The rearrangement links TRBV6-5 to TRBJ2-1; D gene ambiguous. Germline-derived CDR1 and CDR2 are MNHEY and SVGAGI. The V gene lost 7 bases and the J gene lost 1 base, with 11 bases spanning the gap. CDR3 length: 14 amino acids. The CDR3 DNA follows: TGTGCCAGCATTCTGAGAGCATCCTACAATGAGCAGTTCTTC. Its protein product is CASILRASYNEQFF.

Turning to this clonotype: This could be a read error, since a much larger clone is one nucleotide away. This chain links TRBV6-5 with TRBJ1-4, with a tentative D call TRBD1 (6 bases). Germline values: CDR1 MNHEY, CDR2 SVGAGI. This CDR3 comprises 13 residues. CDR3 coding DNA: TGTGCCTGCAGCCTAGGTTCGCAGGGGAAACTGTTTTTT. As protein: CACSLGSQGKLFF.

About this clonotype itself: One end of the junction is discordant with germline, which a read error may explain. The V and J genes are TRBV29-1 and TRBJ2-5; 13 bases map to TRBD2. Germline V lookup: CDR1 SQVTM, CDR2 ANQGSEA. The CDR3 is 17 residues long. This chain's CDR3 is CSSPRTSGSYGREAQYF. The CDR3 DNA reads TGCAGCTCACCTAGGACTAGCGGGAGCTACGGGAGAGAGGCCCAGTACTTC.

As concerns this clonotype: One end of the junction fails to match germline, which may point to a read error. The V and J genes are TRBV7-8 and TRBJ1-4, with TRBD1 identical over 7 bases. The CDR3 has 14 amino acids. Per germline, CDR1 SGHVS and CDR2 FQNEAQ. The CDR3 protein is CASSLESQGEKVFF. DNA for the CDR3: TGCGCCAGCAGCTTAGAGAGTCAGGGGGAAAAAGTGTTTTTT.

This clonotype was seen only a few times. This may stem from a read error, because a much larger clone lies one nucleotide away. The chain joins TRBV29-1 to TRBJ2-7, with D hard to call. The germline V gene has CDR1 SQVTM and CDR2 ANQGSEA. CDR3 length: 11 amino acids. With 7 bases removed from V and 3 bases from J, the gap between germline ends came to 10 bases. The CDR3, as DNA: TGCAGCGACGTAACCGACTACGAGCAGTACTTC. Residues: CSDVTDYEQYF.

The chain carries TRBV11-2 and TRBJ2-7, with 9 bases identical to TRBD2. This CDR3 spans 20 amino acids. V was pared by 4 bases and J by 1 base, with 20 bases of the junction left unmatched. CDR1 and CDR2 (germline): SGHAT, FQNNGV. The CDR3 nucleotides are TGTGCCAGCAGCTCCAGGACTCGCGGGAGGGTGCGAACGGGATCCTACGAGCAGTACTTC. It is translated as CASSSRTRGRVRTGSYEQYF.

The V and J genes are TRBV11-2 and TRBJ2-1; TRBD1 agrees at 8 bases. The CDR3 covers 15 residues. Per the germline V gene, CDR1 is SGHAT and CDR2 is FQNNGV. J was trimmed by 6 bases and V by 5 bases; bases with no gene match: 9. The CDR3 is CASSPGQGPINEQFF. In DNA, the CDR3 is TGTGCCAGCAGCCCTGGACAGGGACCGATCAATGAGCAGTTCTTC.

To note about this clonotype: The conserved closing phenylalanine or tryptophan is absent in this CDR3, likely reflecting a read error. The rearrangement uses TRBV11-2 and TRBJ1-6; D unclear. Germline-derived CDR1 and CDR2 are SGHAT and FQNNGV. The CDR3 sequence is 14 residues long. The CDR3 loop is CANSLDVYRPTLHY. CDR3 bases: TGTGCCAACAGCCTTGATGTTTATAGACCCACCCTCCACTAT.

For this clonotype: Just one base apart from a much larger clone, this may be a read error. The CDR3, as DNA: TGTGCCAGCAGTTTGACTTCCAATCATCCCCAGCATTTT. It translates to CASSLTSNHPQHF. V is TRBV6-5 and J is TRBJ1-5; D unclear. CDR1 and CDR2 (germline): MNHEY, SVGAGI. This CDR3 region has 13 residues.

Comments on this clonotype: With a much larger clone just one base away, this may be a read error. The chain recombines TRBV6-2 or TRBV6-3 with TRBJ2-5; 12 bases line up with TRBD2. Looked up from germline, CDR1 is MNHEY and CDR2 is SVGEGT. The CDR3 covers 15 residues. After removal of 10 bases from V and 8 bases from J, the junction contained 14 bases not matched to a gene. The CDR3 region is CATQTSGSVWDTQYF. The CDR3 DNA is TGTGCCACCCAGACTAGCGGGAGTGTGTGGGATACCCAGTACTTC.

Of note for this clonotype: The junction departs from the called germline gene at one end, perhaps through a read error. This chain joins TRBV11-2 and TRBJ2-3, with TRBD1 matching 12 bases. Germline CDR1 is SGHAT and CDR2 is FQNNGV. The CDR3 runs to 17 residues. CDR3 sequence: CANSLILGQGASDTRYF. The CDR3 region has the DNA TGTGCCAACAGCTTAATCTTGGGACAGGGGGCCTCAGATACGCGGTATTTT.

At least ten counts were recorded for this clonotype. The V call is TRBV11-2, the J call TRBJ1-3; tentative D call: TRBD1 (5 bases). With 1 base removed from V and 3 bases from J, the gap between germline ends came to 16 bases. From germline, CDR1 is SGHAT and CDR2 FQNNGV. This CDR3 spans 17 amino acids. The CDR3 sequence: CASSLGPFPTDGNTIYF. The CDR3, as DNA: TGTGCCAGCAGCTTAGGCCCCTTCCCGACAGATGGAAACACCATATATTTT.